This T cell receptor beta chain was captured by sequencing in a study of T cell changes during pregnancy in multiple sclerosis. The CDR3 spans 12 residues. Trimming took 4 bases from V and 5 from J, leaving 5 bases between them. CDR1 is SEHNR and CDR2 is FQNEAQ in the germline V gene (reference sequence). Assay used: immunoSEQ multiplex PCR; TCRdb lists only in-frame clones, some missing. The sample yields roughly 60,000 clones, around 90% seen once. This sequence joins TRBV7-9 and TRBJ2-2, with unresolved D. The TCR sequence derives from a female donor with multiple sclerosis, enrolled in a pregnancy study. This specimen was peripheral blood, taken in the second trimester of pregnancy. The DNA of the CDR3 is TGTGCCAGCAGCTCGAGTACCGGGGAGCTGTTTTTT. Translated: CASSSSTGELFF.